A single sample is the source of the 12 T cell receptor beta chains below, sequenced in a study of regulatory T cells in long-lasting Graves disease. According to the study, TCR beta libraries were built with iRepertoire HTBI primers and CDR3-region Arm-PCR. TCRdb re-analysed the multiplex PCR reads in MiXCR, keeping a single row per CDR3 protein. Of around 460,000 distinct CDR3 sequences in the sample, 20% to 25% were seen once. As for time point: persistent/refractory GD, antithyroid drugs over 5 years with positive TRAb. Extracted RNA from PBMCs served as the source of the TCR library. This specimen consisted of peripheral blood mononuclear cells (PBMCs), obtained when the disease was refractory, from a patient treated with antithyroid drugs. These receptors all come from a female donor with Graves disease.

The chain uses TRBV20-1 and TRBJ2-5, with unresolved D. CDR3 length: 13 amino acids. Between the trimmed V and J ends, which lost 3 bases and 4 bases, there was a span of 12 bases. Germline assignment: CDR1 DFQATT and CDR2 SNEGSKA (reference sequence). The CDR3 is CSASPGPPETQYF. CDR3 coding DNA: TGCAGTGCTAGCCCCGGTCCCCCAGAGACCCAGTACTTC.

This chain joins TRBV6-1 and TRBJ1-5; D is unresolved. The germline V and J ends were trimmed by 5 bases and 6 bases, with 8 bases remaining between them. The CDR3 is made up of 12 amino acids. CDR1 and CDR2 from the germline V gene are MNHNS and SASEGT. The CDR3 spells CASSKGGQPQHF. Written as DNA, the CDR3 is TGTGCCAGCAGTAAGGGTGGTCAGCCCCAGCATTTT.

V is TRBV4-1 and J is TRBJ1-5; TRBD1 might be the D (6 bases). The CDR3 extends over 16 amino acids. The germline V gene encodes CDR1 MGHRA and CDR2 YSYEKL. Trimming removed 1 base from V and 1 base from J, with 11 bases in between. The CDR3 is CASSQVGRGSNQPQHF. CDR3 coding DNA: TGCGCCAGCAGCCAAGTCGGAAGGGGGAGCAATCAGCCCCAGCATTTT.

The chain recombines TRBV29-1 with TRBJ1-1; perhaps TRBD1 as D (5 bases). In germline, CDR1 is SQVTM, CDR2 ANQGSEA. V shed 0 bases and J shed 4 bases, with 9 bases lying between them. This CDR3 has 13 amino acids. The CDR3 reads CSVEEYGGTEAFF. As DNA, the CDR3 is TGCAGCGTTGAAGAGTACGGGGGCACTGAAGCTTTCTTT.

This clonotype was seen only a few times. CDR3 region: CASSPQGTGNTGELFF. CDR3 coding DNA: TGTGCCAGCAGTCCCCAGGGGACAGGGAACACCGGGGAGCTGTTTTTT. V gene TRBV28 combines with J gene TRBJ2-2; TRBD1 agrees at 8 bases. Germline V gene data show CDR1 as MDHEN and CDR2 as SYDVKM. This CDR3 has 16 residues. The ends lost 5 bases at V and 1 base at J; junction bases unmatched: 6.

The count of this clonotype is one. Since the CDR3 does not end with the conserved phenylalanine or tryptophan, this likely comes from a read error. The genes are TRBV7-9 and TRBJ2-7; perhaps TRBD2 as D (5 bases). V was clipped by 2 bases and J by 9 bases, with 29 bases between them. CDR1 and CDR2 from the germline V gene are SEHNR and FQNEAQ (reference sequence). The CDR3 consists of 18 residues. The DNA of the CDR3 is TGTGCCAGCAGCTTATCCTCGGGGTTTTTTAAACCAGCTTCGGGGCAGTACCTC. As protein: CASSLSSGFFKPASGQYL.

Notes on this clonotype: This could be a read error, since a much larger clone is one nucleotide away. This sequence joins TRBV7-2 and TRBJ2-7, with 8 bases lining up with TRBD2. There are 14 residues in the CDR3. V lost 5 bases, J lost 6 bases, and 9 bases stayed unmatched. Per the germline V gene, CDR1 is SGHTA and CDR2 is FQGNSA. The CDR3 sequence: CASSPSAGTSEQYF. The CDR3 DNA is TGTGCCAGCAGCCCCTCGGCGGGGACTAGCGAGCAGTACTTC.

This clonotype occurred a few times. The CDR3 here is CASKRGQGGGYTF. For the CDR3, the DNA is TGTGCCAGCAAGAGGGGCCAGGGGGGTGGCTACACCTTC. The genes are TRBV6-1 and TRBJ1-2, with TRBD1 matching 7 bases. V gave up 7 bases and J gave up 7 bases; unmatched junction bases: 9. The CDR3 totals 13 residues. Germline V gene sequence: CDR1 MNHNS, CDR2 SASEGT.

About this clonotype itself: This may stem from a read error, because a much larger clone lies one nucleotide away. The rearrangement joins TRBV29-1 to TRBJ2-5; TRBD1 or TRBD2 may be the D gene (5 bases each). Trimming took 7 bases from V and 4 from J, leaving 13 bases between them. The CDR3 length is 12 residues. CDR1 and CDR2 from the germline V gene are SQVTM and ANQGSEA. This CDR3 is CSARGDRETQYF. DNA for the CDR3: TGCAGCGCCCGTGGGGACCGAGAGACCCAGTACTTC.

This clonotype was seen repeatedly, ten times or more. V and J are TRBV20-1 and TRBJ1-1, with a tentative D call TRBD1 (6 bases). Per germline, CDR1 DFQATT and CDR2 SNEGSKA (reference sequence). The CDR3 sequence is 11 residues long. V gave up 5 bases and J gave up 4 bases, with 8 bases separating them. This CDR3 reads CSAVGGTEAFF. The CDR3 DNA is TGCAGTGCTGTAGGGGGCACTGAAGCTTTCTTT.

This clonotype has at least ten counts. The CDR3 is CASSLKWDYGYTF. The CDR3 DNA reads TGTGCCAGCAGCTTGAAATGGGACTATGGCTACACCTTC. This rearrangement joins TRBV5-5 to TRBJ1-2; the D is unclear. The germline V gene encodes CDR1 SGHKS and CDR2 YYEKEE (reference sequence). V was trimmed by 1 base and J by 3 bases, leaving 7 bases between them. This CDR3 is 13 amino acids long.

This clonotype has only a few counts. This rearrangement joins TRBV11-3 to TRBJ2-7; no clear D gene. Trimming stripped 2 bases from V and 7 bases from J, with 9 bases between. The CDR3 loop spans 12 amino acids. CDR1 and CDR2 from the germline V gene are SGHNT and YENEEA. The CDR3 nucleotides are TGTGCCAGCAGCTTAAACAGTCGGGAGCAGTACTTC. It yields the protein CASSLNSREQYF.